This T cell receptor beta chain was found in a study of technical replicates of blood from four donors (dated by TCRdb to 2016 to 2017). Worth noting for this clone: The clone's antigen remains unknown. No much larger clone is present one base from it, and per-base qualities are unavailable.

From V the trimming removes 0 bases and from J it removes 2 bases, while the gene matches leave 6 bases of the junction unaccounted for. The CDR3, from cysteine to phenylalanine, totals 16 residues. Of the read, only the CDR3 DNA is kept; its 48 bases are in frame from base 1. CDR1 is given as SGDLS and CDR2 as YYNGEE, both from the germline V gene. Receptors were amplified or captured by the immunoSEQ multiplex PCR assay. TCRdb carries this immuneACCESS record with in-frame sequences only. Its versions omit some clonotypes, under half of them owing to an unresolved V gene in the studies checked, with the rest unexplained. In this sample the table shows roughly 81,000 clones, around 85% of which occur a single time. Under 5.5% of the sample belongs to the ten largest clones.

The sequence is built from TRBV9 and TRBJ2-7, and TRBD2 matches 9 of the central bases. Sample: PBMCs. This clonotype was obtained from a human donor in good health. Some clones in this sample may be carry-over from other donors' samples. The DNA reads TGTGCCAGCAGCGTAGGGCACTTAGCGGGAGCCTACGAGCAGTACTTC. It translates as CASSVGHLAGAYEQYF.